This T cell receptor beta chain was found in a study of T cell responses to AZD1222 COVID-19 vaccine (dated by TCRdb to the early 2020s). Concerning the study at large: AZD1222 recipients whose second dose came at about 4 weeks and those whose second dose came at about 12 weeks were combined into one group, since spike-specific TCR depth and breadth did not differ between the two schedules. TCR sequencing was performed for roughly 250 trial participants, of whom some 200 were given two doses of AZD1222 and around 26 were given two doses of MenACWY control vaccine. Enrollment into the trials was organized by age into subgroups of 18-55, 56-69 and 70-plus years, and those subgroups contained roughly 150, 30 and 60 TCR-sequenced participants, respectively.

Overall results and qualifications from the work: Reportedly, close to half of the unique spike-specific TCRs recognized epitopes lying outside the regions that are mutated in the B.1.351 and B.1.1.7 variants. Spike-specific TCR breadth and depth rose significantly after two AZD1222 doses compared with day 0 and with MenACWY recipients. Participants were mostly white British and included more females than males, and it was suggested by the authors that clonal diversity may have been underestimated. Conclusions about previously exposed vaccinees are limited because only five to seven AZD1222 recipients were SARS-CoV-2 seropositive at baseline. In the small 56-69-year group, the increase in depth fell short of significance, most likely because of low power. CD4 TCRs associated with the vaccine covered the entire spike protein, and the dominant responses were in regions 160-218 and 743-854. Because no samples from the day 14 peak response were available, repertoires could be characterized only after the peak T cell response.

Concerning this clone: Its target antigen remains unknown. Qualities for individual bases were not recorded, and no much larger clone is one base off.

The CDR3 regions of human TCRbeta chains were subjected to immunosequencing. The authors' analysis ran thus. TCRs in the repertoires were matched against a reference library of SARS-CoV-2-specific TCRs that had been generated with the MIRA antigen-specificity platform. Breadth was defined as the fraction of unique TCRs that were SARS-CoV-2-associated. Depth was defined as the fraction of total T cells that were SARS-CoV-2-associated. Using the MIRA data, each spike-specific TCR was mapped to the spike region that the TCR reacts to and placed in a CD4 or CD8 class. Log10-transformed breadth and depth values were compared by one-way ANOVA with Sidak's multiple comparisons tests. The immuneACCESS repertoire file appears here via TCRdb, limited to in-frame rearrangements. These files lack a portion of the clones; in checked studies, under half of the deficit traces to unresolved V genes, and the cause of the others is not known. V and J calls and clone size are as listed in that table; D and trimming were resolved from the DNA. Here the sample has 95,000 to 110,000 clones; 91% occur a single time. The ten most abundant clones make up around 45% of the sample.

V gives up 2 bases and J gives up 8 bases, and the segment between their germline ends measures 7 bases. The germline V gene (reference sequence) sets CDR1 to DFQATT and CDR2 to SNEGSKA. The CDR3 numbers 11 residues from cysteine through phenylalanine. Only the CDR3 region is kept as DNA, spanning 33 bases read in frame from base 1. The time point label, read with the paper, signifies: baseline before first vaccination. Samples from vaccinated people were obtained from the UK trials COV001 and COV002, which included a single-blind randomized controlled phase 2/3 trial of AZD1222 (ChAdOx1 nCoV-19) in healthy adults. For TCRbeta chain sequencing, PBMC samples from trial participants were taken at day 0 and at day 28 after the second dose.

The sample here was peripheral blood, taken on day 0 of AZD1222 vaccination. The chain couples TRBV20-1 to TRBJ2-1; the D gene assignment is ambiguous. The TCR sequence derives from an adult in good health. The CDR3 reads CSARPWDEQFF. The DNA is TGCAGTGCTAGACCGTGGGATGAGCAGTTCTTC.